The source of this TCR beta chain is a study of cytomegalovirus exposure and HLA in healthy donors. The PCR ran on 60 Vbeta and 13 Jbeta primers. Using immunoSEQ multiplex PCR, the repertoire was profiled, and TCRdb retains in-frame clones only, with some absent. This table has about 130,000 clones, about 74% appearing once. Sequencing used PBMCs. The receptor was isolated from a woman aged 45 to 65 in good health and CMV-seropositive.

CDR3 DNA sequence: TGTGCCAGCAGTGAGTCACGGGGTACCAAGACCCAGTACTTC. Amino acids: CASSESRGTKTQYF. This rearrangement joins TRBV2 to TRBJ2-5, with D maybe TRBD2 (5 bases). Germline V gene lookup returns CDR1 SNHLY and CDR2 FYNNEI. This CDR3 region has 14 residues. The V gene lost 3 bases and the J gene lost 6 bases, with 14 bases spanning the gap. Full variable domain (rest looked up from reference TRBV2 and TRBJ2-5): EPEVTQTPSHQVTQMGQEVILRCVPISNHLYFYWYRQILGQKVEFLVSFYNNEISEKSEIFDDQFSVERPDGSNFTLKIRSTKLEDSAMYFCASSESRGTKTQYFGPGTRLLVL.